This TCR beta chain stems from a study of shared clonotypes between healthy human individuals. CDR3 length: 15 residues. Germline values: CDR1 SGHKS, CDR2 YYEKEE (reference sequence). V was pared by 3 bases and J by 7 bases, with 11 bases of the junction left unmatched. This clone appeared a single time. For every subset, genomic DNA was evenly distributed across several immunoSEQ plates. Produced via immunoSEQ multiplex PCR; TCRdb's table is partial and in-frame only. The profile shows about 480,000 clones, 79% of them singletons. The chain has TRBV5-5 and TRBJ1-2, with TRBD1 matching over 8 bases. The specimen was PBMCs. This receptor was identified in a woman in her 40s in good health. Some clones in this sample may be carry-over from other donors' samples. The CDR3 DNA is TGTGCCAGCAGCTGGTCTGCGGGACAGGCGGGTGGCTACACCTTC. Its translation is CASSWSAGQAGGYTF.